A selection of T cell receptor beta chains follows, all from one sample in a study of blood T cell repertoires in COVID-19. Sequencing was performed with immunoSEQ multiplex PCR; in TCRdb, only in-frame clones are kept and a portion is missing. The table lists some 94,000 clones, over 80% of them singletons. Material for sequencing was peripheral blood. The receptors come from a human donor in a cohort sampled during active COVID-19. Both conserved end residues are part of each CDR3. The order of the fields is V gene, J gene, clone size, D gene, CDR3 length, CDR3 protein, CDR3 DNA. The D gene is left open where the match is weak. Clone size is stated in some rows and not others, as once, few, many or a class when expanded.

>TRBV3-1/TRBV3-2|TRBJ2-3|once|TRBD1|14
CASSQGQGVWKQYF
TGTGCCAGCAGCCAAGGACAGGGGGTTTGGAAACAGTATTTT
>TRBV28|TRBJ1-1|NA|NA|14
CASSPPSLNTEAFF
TGTGCCAGCAGTCCCCCGAGCTTGAACACTGAAGCTTTCTTT
>TRBV7-8|TRBJ1-3|NA|TRBD1|16
CASSLAPRGPGNTIYF
TGTGCCAGCAGCTTAGCGCCAAGGGGGCCTGGAAACACCATATATTTT
>TRBV7-6|TRBJ1-3|NA|NA|17
CASSYRNDGSSGNTIYF
TGTGCCAGCAGCTACAGGAACGACGGGAGCTCTGGAAACACCATATATTTT
>TRBV20-1|TRBJ2-3|NA|TRBD2|13
CSASREGGDTQYF
TGCAGTGCTAGTAGGGAGGGTGGAGATACGCAGTATTTT
>TRBV2|TRBJ1-2|NA|NA|14
CASSEVREDYGYTF
TGTGCCAGCAGTGAAGTCAGGGAGGACTATGGCTACACCTTC
>TRBV28|TRBJ2-3|NA|TRBD2|16
CASSGRTSGFQDTQYF
TGTGCCAGCAGTGGGCGGACTAGCGGGTTTCAAGATACGCAGTATTTT
>TRBV11-2|TRBJ2-7|NA|TRBD1|16
CASSLGQGLILYEQYF
TGTGCCAGCAGCTTAGGACAGGGCCTCATCCTCTACGAGCAGTACTTC
>TRBV5-8|TRBJ1-1|NA|TRBD1|13
CASALDRGTEAFF
TGTGCCAGCGCTTTAGACAGGGGCACTGAAGCTTTCTTT
>TRBV7-2|TRBJ1-1|NA|NA|15
CASSLGAGFGAEAFF
TGTGCCAGCAGCTTAGGAGCAGGGTTTGGCGCTGAAGCTTTCTTT
>TRBV7-3|TRBJ1-1|NA|TRBD1|15
CASRTGGERNTEAFF
TGTGCCAGCAGGACAGGGGGCGAACGAAACACTGAAGCTTTCTTT
>TRBV6-5|TRBJ1-5|few|NA|14
CASSHNRDGQPQHF
TGTGCCAGCAGCCACAACAGGGATGGTCAGCCCCAGCATTTT
>TRBV24-1|TRBJ2-2|NA|NA|13
CATSDLAPGELFF
TGTGCCACCAGTGACCTAGCCCCCGGGGAGCTGTTTTTT
>TRBV7-7|TRBJ2-1|NA|TRBD2|18
CASSPRLAGGHLFNEQFF
TGTGCTAGCAGCCCCCGACTAGCGGGAGGGCACCTTTTCAATGAGCAGTTCTTC